These T cell receptor beta chains were read from a single sample in a study of blood T cell repertoires in COVID-19. Clones were sequenced by immunoSEQ multiplex PCR, and TCRdb holds only the in-frame ones, with some missing. Of about 200,000 clones in the sample, over 60% are singletons; the top ten hold 5.5%. The sample comprised peripheral blood. The receptors derive from a woman aged 70-85 years with acute or convalescent COVID-19. The CDR3 runs from the conserved cysteine through the conserved F or W. The order of the fields is J gene, V gene, CDR3 protein.

TRBJ1-4	TRBV25-1	CASSEYGGRKEKLFF
TRBJ1-1	TRBV18	CASSPEGNTEAFF
TRBJ2-1	TRBV18	CASSPRLSSYNEQFF
TRBJ1-1	TRBV10-3	CAISDDDREAFF
TRBJ2-1	TRBV7-9	CASSLSVTSSRGWQFF
TRBJ1-1	TRBV29-1	CSVGHLFMNTEAFF
TRBJ1-4	TRBV5-5	CASSSGQGHEKLFF
TRBJ2-7	TRBV6-5	CASSRELRNLYEQYF
TRBJ2-5	TRBV18	CASSPTSGSLETQYF
TRBJ1-1	TRBV14	CASSQDFSGDEAFF
TRBJ2-1	TRBV29-1	CSVETSGRINEQFF
TRBJ1-5	TRBV24-1	CATSETGLGNQPQHF
TRBJ1-1	TRBV7-9	CASSPPRNTEAFF
TRBJ2-2	TRBV27	CASGSTTGTRNTGELFF
TRBJ2-3	TRBV5-1	CASSPGTSGKYTDTQYF
TRBJ2-5	TRBV2	CASRPRTSGVQETQYF
TRBJ2-4	TRBV11-1	CASSPRDSNIQYF
TRBJ2-3	TRBV30	CAWAEAGGRTDTQYF
TRBJ2-7	TRBV4-1	CASSWRETSYEQYF
TRBJ2-1	TRBV19	CASSMGANNEQFF
TRBJ2-7	TRBV27	CASSYRIRYEQYF
TRBJ2-7	TRBV7-9	CASRFSDRGHEQYF
TRBJ1-2	TRBV3-1/TRBV3-2	CASSPRRDRLRANYGYTF
TRBJ2-4	TRBV30	CAWSPPWALAKNIQYF
TRBJ2-7	TRBV3-1/TRBV3-2	CASSQQVPSGIYEQYF
TRBJ1-1	TRBV5-5	CATTRDLNTEAFF
TRBJ1-1	TRBV5-1	CASTPGDSGYTEAFF
TRBJ2-7	TRBV6-5	CASSYSTAAGEQYF
TRBJ2-7	TRBV19	CASSIETGPSYEQYF
TRBJ2-5	TRBV29-1	CSVGGHPTGETQYF
TRBJ1-2	TRBV7-2	CASSLEAGADYGYTF
TRBJ1-2	TRBV5-1	CASSIAGEHYGYTF
TRBJ2-7	TRBV6-2/TRBV6-3	CASSSFTSGRYYEQYF
TRBJ2-7	TRBV2	CASSPDRNDYEQYF
TRBJ1-1	TRBV7-2	CASSLVQGGWNTEAFF
TRBJ2-3	TRBV7-9	CASSLKREAPSTDTQYF
TRBJ1-2	TRBV4-2	CASSQDQATGGYTF
TRBJ2-1	TRBV6-6	CASRGPNEQFF
TRBJ2-2	TRBV7-2	CASSLRVGGGLTGELFF
TRBJ2-1	TRBV14	CASSYGLLDEQFF
TRBJ1-2	TRBV2	CASIGQALYGYTF
TRBJ1-1	TRBV6-6	CASRRDRVWSEAFF
TRBJ2-5	TRBV30	CAWRGGGAETQYF
TRBJ1-2	TRBV30	CAWSVTITSNYGYTF
TRBJ2-1	TRBV19	CASSIQRTSGRAGEQFF
TRBJ1-3	TRBV5-1	CASSLAGASSGNTIYF
TRBJ2-3	TRBV14	CASSQWTVSNTDTQYF
TRBJ2-7	TRBV21-1	CASSWGLASYEQYF
TRBJ1-4	TRBV27	CASAIRDSNEKLFF
TRBJ1-5	TRBV18	CASSPLGTGNQPQHF
TRBJ2-5	TRBV3-1/TRBV3-2	CASSPYSQETQYF
TRBJ1-4	TRBV30	CAHGYEKLFF
TRBJ2-1	TRBV5-1	CASRETGEAYNEQFF
TRBJ1-4	TRBV14	CASSQEPRGATNEKLFF
TRBJ2-7	TRBV4-1	CASSDGQAGAYEQYF
TRBJ2-1	TRBV7-3	CASSLRGGLRGSYNEQFF
TRBJ2-3	TRBV7-9	CASSSLPSGYPGDTQYF
TRBJ2-5	TRBV30	CAWSGGRETQYF
TRBJ1-3	TRBV6-5	CASSFGQGAVDTIYF
TRBJ2-1	TRBV3-1/TRBV3-2	CASSLGPEGQFF